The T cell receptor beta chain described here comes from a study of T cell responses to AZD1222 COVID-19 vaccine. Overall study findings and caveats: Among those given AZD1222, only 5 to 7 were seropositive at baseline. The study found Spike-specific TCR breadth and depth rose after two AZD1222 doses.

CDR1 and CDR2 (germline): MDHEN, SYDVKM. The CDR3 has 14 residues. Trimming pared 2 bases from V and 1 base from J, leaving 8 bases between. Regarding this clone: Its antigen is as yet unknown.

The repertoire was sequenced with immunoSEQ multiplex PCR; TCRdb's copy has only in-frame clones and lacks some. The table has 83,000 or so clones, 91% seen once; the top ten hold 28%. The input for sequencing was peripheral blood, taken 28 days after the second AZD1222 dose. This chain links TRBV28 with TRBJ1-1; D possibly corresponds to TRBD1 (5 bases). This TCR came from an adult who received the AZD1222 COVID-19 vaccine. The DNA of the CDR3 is TGTGCCAGCAGTTTACAGACAGAGAACACTGAAGCTTTCTTT. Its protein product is CASSLQTENTEAFF.